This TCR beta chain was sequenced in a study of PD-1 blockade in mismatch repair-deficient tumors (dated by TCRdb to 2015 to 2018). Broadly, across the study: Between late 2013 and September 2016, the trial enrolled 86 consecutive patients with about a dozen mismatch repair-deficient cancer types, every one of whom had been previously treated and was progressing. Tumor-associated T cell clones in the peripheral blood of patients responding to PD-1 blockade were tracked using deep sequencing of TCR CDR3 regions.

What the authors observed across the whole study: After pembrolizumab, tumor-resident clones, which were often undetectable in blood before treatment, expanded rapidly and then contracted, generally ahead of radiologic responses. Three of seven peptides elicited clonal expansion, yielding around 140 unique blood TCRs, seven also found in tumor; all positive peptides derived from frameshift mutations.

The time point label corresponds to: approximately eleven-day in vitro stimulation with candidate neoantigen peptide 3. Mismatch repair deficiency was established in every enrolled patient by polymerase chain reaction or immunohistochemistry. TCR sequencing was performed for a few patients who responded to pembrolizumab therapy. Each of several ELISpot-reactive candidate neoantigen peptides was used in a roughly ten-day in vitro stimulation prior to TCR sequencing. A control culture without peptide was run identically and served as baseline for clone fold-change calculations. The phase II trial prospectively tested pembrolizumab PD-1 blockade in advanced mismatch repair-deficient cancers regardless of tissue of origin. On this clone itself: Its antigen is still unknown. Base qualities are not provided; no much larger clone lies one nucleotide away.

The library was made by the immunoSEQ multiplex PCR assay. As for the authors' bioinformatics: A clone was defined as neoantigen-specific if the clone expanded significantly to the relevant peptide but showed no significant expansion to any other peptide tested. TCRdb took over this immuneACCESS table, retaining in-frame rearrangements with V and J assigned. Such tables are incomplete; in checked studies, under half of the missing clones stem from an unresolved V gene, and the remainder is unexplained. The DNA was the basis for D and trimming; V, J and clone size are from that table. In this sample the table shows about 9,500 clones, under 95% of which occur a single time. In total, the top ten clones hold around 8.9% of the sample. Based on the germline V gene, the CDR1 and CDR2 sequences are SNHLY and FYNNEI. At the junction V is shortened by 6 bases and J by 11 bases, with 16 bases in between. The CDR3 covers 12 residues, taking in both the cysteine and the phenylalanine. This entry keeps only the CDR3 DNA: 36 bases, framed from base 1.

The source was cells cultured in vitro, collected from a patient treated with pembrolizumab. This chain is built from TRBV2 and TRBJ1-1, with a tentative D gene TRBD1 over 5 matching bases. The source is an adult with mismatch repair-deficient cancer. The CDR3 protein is CASSQGPREAFF. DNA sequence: TGTGCCAGCAGCCAGGGTCCCAGAGAGGCTTTCTTT.